The source of this TCR beta chain is a study of shared clonotypes between healthy human individuals (dated by TCRdb to about 2020). For the wider study: A few men and two women, aged 18 to 49 years, made up the cohort. To estimate repertoire size and how much clonotype sharing occurs between individuals, the study deeply sequenced the blood TCR repertoires of several healthy adults. Different laboratories and diverse techniques were used to prepare libraries and sequence TCR repertoires, to increase sequencing depth and limit assay-specific biases. For each donor, CD4 naive and CD4 memory were each run on three plates, CD8 naive on two plates, and CD8 memory on one plate. Per donor, leukapheresis produced somewhere between about 0.85 and 8.9 billion PBMCs.

The germline V gene specifies KGHSH as CDR1 and LQKENI as CDR2. V drops 3 bases and J drops 1 base, leaving 15 bases in between. The CDR3 runs 16 residues from the cysteine to the phenylalanine. Only the CDR3 DNA is retained, 48 bases long and in frame from the first base. Using the deep immunoSEQ assay, TCR CDR3 regions were amplified from genomic DNA by multiplex PCR. Extracted genomic DNA from each cell subset was spread evenly across all wells of several immunoSEQ 96-well plates, with each plate serving as a replicate. For sorted subsets, roughly 200 ng of genomic DNA, equivalent to some 30,000 T cell genomes, went into each replicate PCR. The purified libraries were quantified using a Qubit 3.0 fluorometer, sized with a Bioanalyzer 2100, and then quantified again using the KAPA Library Quantification kit. Every immunoSEQ 96-well plate was sequenced on a dedicated single-read 150-cycle Illumina NextSeq 550 flow cell. The authors' analysis ran thus. Because the immunoSEQ output held only junctional sequences and lacked quality scores, the filtering could not match the filtering applied to full-length reads. Sequences were annotated with PyIR, a Python wrapper for IgBLAST v1.9, using IMGT germline references to assign V/J genes and CDR3. Any read was removed if the V/J assignment was weak (E-value above 1e-6), the CDR3 was missing, or the read contained stop codons, out-of-frame junctions, or ambiguous translated residues. V3J clonotypes were defined by identical inferred V gene, J gene, and CDR3 amino acid sequence. The percentage overlap between two repertoires was calculated by dividing the number of shared unique clonotypes by the size of the smaller repertoire. Repertoire richness was assessed with RTK rarefaction, the Chao1 estimator, and Recon v2.1 estimates of unobserved clonotypes. For all TCRbeta clonotypes obtained by the gDNA method from four donors, generation probabilities were computed with OLGA. In TCRdb, the immuneACCESS table is reduced to in-frame sequences with V and J assigned. These tables do not hold every clone; where another copy was compared, an unresolved V gene accounts for under half, and the others remain unexplained. V and J calls and clone size come straight from that table; D and trimming were deduced from the DNA. Counted in this sample were 1 million to 1.2 million clones; around three quarters of them appeared once. The ten largest clones take up 0.89% of the sample.

Donors were healthy HIV-negative adults with no recently reported acute infections or vaccinations. Every donor was a Caucasian adult residing in Nashville, Tennessee, USA. CD4+ T cells were enriched by magnetic negative selection, after which naive cells were positively selected on CD45RA and the negative fraction was taken as the memory subset. Blood was obtained by leukapheresis, after which PBMCs were separated by Ficoll-Histopaque density gradient centrifugation and cryopreserved in liquid nitrogen vapor phase. Analytical flow cytometry was used to check the purity and quantity of every magnetically sorted T cell population. Genomic DNA was isolated from every sorted fraction and measured by UV absorbance on a Nanodrop 2000c. In the case of this clone: Its antigen specificity is not known. It has no much larger one-base neighbor in the sample; base qualities were not kept.

Results and caveats for the whole study, not just this receptor: Estimated clonotype richness was generally larger for naive than for memory subsets. About 5% of naive CD4, approximately 3.7% of naive CD8, 2.3% of memory CD4, and about 0.4% of memory CD8 clonotypes were shared across a handful of donors. Higher generation probabilities were observed for clonotypes shared by all four sorted-subset donors than for non-shared clonotypes. Sampling was restricted to blood, and TCR repertoires in tissue are likely to differ from TCR repertoires in blood. Because the study included a small number of donors, the genetic and exposure-history diversity represented was limited. Rarefaction of sorted-subset datasets indicated incomplete sequencing despite the large sequencing depth. Pairwise subsampling led to the expectation that sequencing depth would affect the degree of clonotype sharing among donors.

Here the chain combines TRBV18 and TRBJ1-2; the D gene is possibly TRBD1, with 5 bases matching. What was sequenced was memory CD4+ T cells from PBMCs. The sample's cell subset or site, from its label and the paper: CD45RA-negative fraction. This receptor was identified in a young man in good health. Some clones in this sample may be carry-over from other donors' samples. This receptor carries the CDR3 CASSPPDRYFNYGYTF. The nucleotide sequence is TGTGCCAGCTCACCGCCAGACAGATACTTTAACTATGGCTACACCTTC.